The 18 T cell receptor beta chains given below trace back to one sample, sequenced in a study of blood T cells in healthy people across ages. A second PCR of roughly 7 to 11 cycles used a sample-barcoded 5' primer and a J-beta primer mix. MiXCR, run by TCRdb on the 5' RACE reads, gives a single entry per CDR3 protein. The sample has 1.5 million to 2 million distinct CDR3 sequences, over 25% seen once. Sequenced sample: blood. These receptors were obtained from a young woman in good health.

A few counts support this clonotype. This rearrangement joins TRBV3-1 to TRBJ1-2; no firm D call. The CDR3 runs 13 residues. V lost 0 bases to trimming and J lost 5 bases, with 7 bases between them. Germline CDR1 is LGHDT and CDR2 is YNNKEL (reference sequence). CDR3 DNA sequence: TGTGCCAGCAGCCAAGAAACAGCTTATGGCTACACCTTC. It encodes CASSQETAYGYTF.

This clonotype has just a few counts. This chain's CDR3 is CASSHDRGGYGYTF. The CDR3 DNA is TGTGCCAGCAGCCACGACAGGGGCGGCTATGGCTACACCTTC. The rearrangement links TRBV9 to TRBJ1-2; 8 nucleotides match TRBD1. Germline assignment: CDR1 SGDLS and CDR2 YYNGEE. This CDR3 has 14 amino acids. J lost 4 bases, V lost 4 bases, and 6 bases had no gene match.

The V call is TRBV5-1, the J call TRBJ1-4; 7 bases fit TRBD1. Looked up from germline, CDR1 is SGHRS and CDR2 is YFSETQ. J gave up 1 base and V 4 bases, and 4 bases lay outside the gene matches. This CDR3 region has 15 residues. The CDR3 bases are TGCGCCAGCAGCCCTGGGGACAGAACTAATGAAAAACTGTTTTTT. The encoded protein is CASSPGDRTNEKLFF.

V gene TRBV2 combines with J gene TRBJ1-1; 7 nucleotides align to TRBD1. CDR1 is SNHLY, CDR2 FYNNEI, per germline. J was trimmed by 3 bases and V by 4 bases; bases with no gene match: 8. The CDR3 contains 15 residues. The CDR3 nucleotides are TGTGCCAGCAGTGTACCGGGACAGCATTACACTGAAGCTTTCTTT. Its translation: CASSVPGQHYTEAFF.

The rearrangement joins TRBV12-3 or TRBV12-4 to TRBJ2-7, with a possible D match to TRBD2 (6 bases). V dropped 5 bases and J dropped 1 base, with 12 bases sitting between them. This CDR3 is built from 14 residues. The CDR3 region is CASSRWGVSYEQYF. CDR3 in DNA: TGTGCCAGCAGTCGTTGGGGGGTGTCCTACGAGCAGTACTTC.

Details on this clonotype: A read error may explain this, as a much larger clone is one base away. The gene calls are TRBV20-1 and TRBJ2-1; D is unresolved. Germline V gives CDR1 DFQATT, CDR2 SNEGSKA (reference sequence). V lost 5 bases, J lost 10 bases, and 18 bases lay in between. This CDR3 spans 13 amino acids. The CDR3 DNA follows: TGCAGTGCTTACTTCAAAGGCATCTACGAGCAGTTCTTC. It specifies CSAYFKGIYEQFF.

This clonotype was counted between two and nine times. This chain links TRBV10-3 with TRBJ1-1, with D perhaps matching TRBD1 (5 bases). The ends were cut back, 0 bases at V and 1 base at J, with 6 bases in the middle. The CDR3 has 14 residues. CDR1 is ENHRY and CDR2 is SYGVKD in the germline V gene. CDR3 bases: TGTGCCATCAGTGAGTCGGGGCAGAACACTGAAGCTTTCTTT. Its translation: CAISESGQNTEAFF.

This clonotype was observed a few times. CDR3: CSARPRGQGWQETQYF. The DNA of the CDR3 is TGCAGTGCTAGACCACGGGGACAGGGGTGGCAAGAGACCCAGTACTTC. The chain couples TRBV20-1 to TRBJ2-5; 10 bases match TRBD1. Germline CDR1 and CDR2: DFQATT and SNEGSKA (reference sequence). J gave up 2 bases and V 2 bases, and 8 bases lay outside the gene matches. The CDR3 sequence is 16 residues long.

For this clonotype: A much larger clone lies one base from this, so it may be a read error. The V gene is TRBV15, the J gene TRBJ1-2; possible D gene TRBD1, 6 bases. The germline V gene encodes CDR1 LNHNV and CDR2 YYDKDF (reference sequence). The CDR3 contains 14 residues. In nucleotides, the CDR3 is TGTGCCACCAGCAGAGGTAAACAGGGTCATGGCTGCACCTTC. Protein: CATSRGKQGHGCTF.

This clonotype has at least ten counts. This chain uses TRBV6-1 with TRBJ2-6; the match to TRBD1 covers 7 bases. The CDR3 is made up of 19 amino acids. The germline gives CDR1 MNHNS, CDR2 SASEGT. Losses at the gene ends were 5 bases for V and 0 bases for J; bases not matched to a gene: 13. The CDR3 region is CASSQNRQGRGSGANVLTF. The CDR3 coding sequence is TGTGCCAGCAGTCAGAACCGACAGGGTCGAGGCTCTGGGGCCAACGTCCTGACTTTC.

The chain has TRBV5-1 and TRBJ2-1; the D gene is possibly TRBD1 (6 bases). The germline CDR1 and CDR2 sequences are SGHRS and YFSETQ. The CDR3 has 15 amino acids. The germline V and J ends were trimmed by 4 bases and 2 bases, with 13 bases remaining between them. CDR3 protein: CASSKGDLAYNEQFF. CDR3 sequence (DNA): TGCGCCAGCAGCAAGGGGGACCTGGCCTACAATGAGCAGTTCTTC.

The chain combines TRBV2 with TRBJ2-1, with D possibly called TRBD1 or TRBD2 (5 bases each). The V end was cut by 4 bases, the J end by 7 bases, with 14 bases between. Germline V CDR1 and CDR2: SNHLY, FYNNEI. CDR3 length equals 14 residues. The CDR3 nucleotides are TGTGCCAGCAGTGGAGGGGAGATCGCTAATGAGCAGTTCTTC. Translation gives CASSGGEIANEQFF.

This clonotype was recorded a few times. The gene calls are TRBV7-9 and TRBJ2-7; TRBD1 matches 8 bases. CDR1 is SEHNR and CDR2 is FQNEAQ in the germline V gene (reference sequence). The V segment lost 4 bases and the J segment 6 bases; nucleotides outside the gene matches: 17. This CDR3 is 17 amino acids long. This CDR3 reads CASSSLDREVLTPEQYF. The CDR3 coding sequence is TGTGCCAGCAGCTCCTTGGACAGGGAGGTTCTTACTCCCGAGCAGTACTTC.

J is TRBJ2-1 and V is TRBV11-2; 13 bases line up with TRBD2. Losses at the gene ends were 5 bases for V and 6 bases for J; bases not matched to a gene: 7. CDR3 length equals 16 residues. Germline CDR1 is SGHAT and CDR2 is FQNNGV. In DNA, the CDR3 is TGTGCCAGCAGCCCGGGGACTAGCGGGGCCCTCAATGAGCAGTTCTTC. Amino acid sequence: CASSPGTSGALNEQFF.

This clonotype was recorded at least ten times. The V call is TRBV7-3, the J call TRBJ2-5; weak D call: TRBD1 (6 bases). V gave up 8 bases and J gave up 1 base, with 11 bases separating them. CDR3 size: 13 residues. Germline V lookup: CDR1 SGHTA, CDR2 FQGTGA. In DNA form, the CDR3 reads TGTGCCAGCGGAAGGGGGTCCCAAGAGACCCAGTACTTC. Its translation: CASGRGSQETQYF.

V is TRBV7-8 and J is TRBJ2-7; no firm D call. V was pared by 1 base and J by 6 bases, with 10 bases between. CDR1 and CDR2 from the germline V gene are SGHVS and FQNEAQ. This CDR3 comprises 13 residues. The CDR3 here is CASSLGSAREQYF. The CDR3 coding sequence is TGTGCCAGCAGCTTAGGCTCGGCCCGCGAGCAGTACTTC.

Ten or more counts support this clonotype. The genes are TRBV5-5 and TRBJ2-7; D uncertain. With 4 bases removed from V and 0 bases from J, the gap between germline ends came to 17 bases. The CDR3 is 16 residues long. The germline gives CDR1 SGHKS, CDR2 YYEKEE (reference sequence). The CDR3 loop is CASSPFLVRVSYEQYF. In nucleotides, the CDR3 is TGTGCCAGCAGCCCTTTCCTGGTTAGGGTCTCCTACGAGCAGTACTTC.

This clonotype was observed at least ten times. This chain joins TRBV10-3 and TRBJ1-5; 7 bases are shared with TRBD1. The CDR3 sequence is 13 residues long. CDR1 and CDR2 from the germline V gene are ENHRY and SYGVKD. The ends lost 10 bases at V and 0 bases at J; junction bases unmatched: 3. In DNA, the CDR3 is TGTGCCACCACAGGGGATAGCAATCAGCCCCAGCATTTT. Translated: CATTGDSNQPQHF.